Sequencing of this TCR beta chain was carried out in a study of shared clonotypes between healthy human individuals. This CDR3 is 16 amino acids long. Germline V gives CDR1 SGHVS, CDR2 FNYEAQ. Trimming removed 1 base from V and 0 bases from J, with 12 bases in between. In regard to this clone: Its antigen is unknown.

General observations from the study: The small donor group covered limited genetic and exposure diversity. It was observed that roughly 5.4% of naive CD4 clonotypes were shared across several donors. Estimated richness values were generally larger in naive subsets than in memory subsets.

TCRdb's table, derived via immunoSEQ multiplex PCR, lists solely in-frame clones and lacks some. The repertoire holds around 1.9 million clones, with about 92% as singletons. Terminally differentiated effector memory CD45RA+ cells were excluded by CCR7 positive selection of CD45RO-negative cells. The chain has TRBV7-6 and TRBJ1-1; unclear D gene. The sequence came from a young man in good health. Some clones in this sample may be carry-over from other donors' samples. The sample comprised naive CD8+ T cells from PBMCs. The CDR3 protein is CASSLGAINMNTEAFF. The CDR3 DNA reads as TGTGCCAGCAGCTTAGGGGCGATAAACATGAACACTGAAGCTTTCTTT. The full variable domain, its missing parts supplied by reference TRBV7-6 and TRBJ1-1, is GAGVSQSPRYKVTKRGQDVALRCDPISGHVSLYWYRQALGQGPEFLTYFNYEAQQDKSGLPNDRFSAERPEGSISTLTIQRTEQRDSAMYRCASSLGAINMNTEAFFGQGTRLTVV.